The clone carrying this T cell receptor (beta chain) was counted ten times or more. Its antigen is not identified. The use of a sample-barcoded 5' primer and a J-beta primer mix characterized a second PCR of roughly 7 to 11 cycles. Each cDNA molecule carried a tag from a template-switch adaptor that contained 12 random nucleotides. TCRdb analysed the 5' RACE reads with MiXCR anew, one entry per CDR3 protein. This sample carries 1.5 million to 2 million distinct CDR3 sequences, over 25% of them seen once, and the ten largest clones take more than 6%. The data originate from a study of blood T cells in healthy people across ages. The CDR3 runs 14 residues. With V trimmed by 3 bases and J by 2 bases, 2 bases remained unmatched. Germline V CDR1 and CDR2: SGDLS, YYNGEE. Findings and limits, study-wide: Diversity of TCR beta correlated strongly with naive T cell percentage.

The authors isolated at least 7 million PBMCs per sample. This receptor was obtained from a woman aged 30 to 39 in good health. Sequences were obtained from blood. The J gene is TRBJ2-3, the V gene TRBV9, with 8 bases aligning to TRBD1. CDR3 DNA: TGTGCCAGCAGCGGCAGGGGGCTCACAGATACGCAGTATTTT. Translated, it gives CASSGRGLTDTQYF.